The clone carrying this T cell receptor (beta chain) has a handful of counts. Its antigen is not known. These data come from a study of identical twins. Findings and caveats of the study: Out-of-frame alpha sequences common to twins exhibited a surplus of low generation probability.

Trimming took 6 bases from V and 2 from J, leaving 13 bases between them. The CDR3 sequence is 14 residues long. Looked up from germline, CDR1 is DFQATT and CDR2 is SNEGSKA (reference sequence). Via MiXCR, TCRdb re-called the 5' RACE reads, giving one row per CDR3 protein. The data contain approximately 890,000 distinct CDR3 sequences, 9% to 15% of them singletons. These data are also associated with another study on yellow fever vaccine responses in identical twins.

The sequence derives from a woman younger than 35 in good health. The gene calls are TRBV20-1 and TRBJ2-2; D is possibly TRBD1 or TRBD2 (6 bases each). The sample consisted of PBMCs. CDR3 coding DNA: TGCAGTGCCTGGGGGGCCAGTAACACCGGGGAGCTGTTTTTT. This gives the protein CSAWGASNTGELFF.